This passage covers 5 T cell receptor beta chains from one sample sequenced in a study of shared clonotypes between healthy human individuals. Sequenced by immunoSEQ multiplex PCR; TCRdb stores in-frame clones only, minus some. In the table there are roughly 1.4 million clones, less than 99% of which are singletons. Sequenced: naive CD4+ T cells sorted from blood. Subset denoted: CD45RA+ positively selected. The receptors were sampled from a man in his thirties or forties in good health.

The V and J genes are TRBV18 and TRBJ1-1; D not certain. The V gene lost 3 bases and the J gene lost 1 base, with 12 bases spanning the gap. The CDR3 consists of 15 residues. Germline V gene lookup returns CDR1 KGHSH and CDR2 LQKENI. CDR3: CASSPSRASNTEAFF. CDR3 in DNA: TGTGCCAGCTCACCGTCCCGTGCGTCGAACACTGAAGCTTTCTTT.

V is TRBV5-1 and J is TRBJ1-4; 10 bases map to TRBD1. Trimming took 4 bases from V and 6 from J; bases not matched to a gene: 3. The CDR3 runs to 14 residues. CDR1 SGHRS and CDR2 YFSETQ come from the germline V gene. CDR3 sequence reads: CASSRDRGHEKLFF. CDR3 coding DNA: TGCGCCAGCAGCCGGGACAGGGGCCATGAAAAACTGTTTTTT.

The rearrangement links TRBV7-2 to TRBJ2-1, with D perhaps TRBD1 (5 bases). V gave up 4 bases and J gave up 8 bases, with 21 bases separating them. The CDR3 consists of 16 residues. Per germline, CDR1 SGHTA and CDR2 FQGNSA. The CDR3 region is CASSSLKFSGYHEQFF. CDR3 DNA sequence: TGTGCCAGCAGCTCCCTTAAGTTCTCAGGGTATCATGAGCAGTTCTTC. Looking up the rest from reference TRBV7-2 and TRBJ2-1 gives the full variable domain: GAGVSQSPSNKVTEKGKDVELRCDPISGHTALYWYRQSLGQGLEFLIYFQGNSAPDKSGLPSDRFSAERTGGSVSTLTIQRTQQEDSAVYLCASSSLKFSGYHEQFFGPGTRLTVL.

This clone was observed a single time. The chain couples TRBV19 to TRBJ1-2; D may be TRBD1 (6 bases). CDR1 is LNHDA, CDR2 SQIVND, per germline (reference sequence). V was pared by 7 bases and J by 8 bases, with 14 bases between. This CDR3 contains 12 residues. The CDR3 protein is CASTRDIGGYTF. CDR3 nucleotides: TGTGCCAGTACTCGGGACATCGGAGGCTACACCTTC.

This chain uses TRBV7-7 with TRBJ2-1; weak D call: TRBD2 (5 bases). Trimming left V 1 base short and J 8 bases short, with 15 bases between. Per the germline V gene, CDR1 is SSHAT and CDR2 is FNYEAQ (reference sequence). The CDR3 is 15 amino acids. The CDR3 DNA is TGTGCCAGCAGCTTAGGTATGGGAGTTTCGGATGAGCAGTTCTTC. Translation gives CASSLGMGVSDEQFF.